These 32 T cell receptor beta chains originate from one sample sequenced in a study of T cell changes during pregnancy in multiple sclerosis. Repertoires were generated with immunoSEQ multiplex PCR, while TCRdb's copy carries only in-frame clones and drops some. The sample carries around 34,000 clones, 90% recorded once. The source material was CD8+ T cells from peripheral blood mononuclear cells, sampled after pregnancy. The receptors were gathered from a female donor with multiple sclerosis, enrolled in a pregnancy study.

The rearrangement uses TRBV6-1 and TRBJ1-5; D might be TRBD1 (5 bases). The CDR3 is 15 amino acids. Germline V gene data show CDR1 as MNHNS and CDR2 as SASEGT. The V gene lost 2 bases and the J gene lost 7 bases, with 15 bases spanning the gap. In nucleotides, the CDR3 is TGTGCCAGCAGTGAAAGTCCTGGGGGGGAACAGCCCCAGCATTTT. Translation gives CASSESPGGEQPQHF.

The chain has TRBV9 and TRBJ1-3; D gene unclear. The CDR3 covers 10 residues. Trimming cost V 7 bases and J 4 bases, with 3 bases left between them. Looked up from germline, CDR1 is SGDLS and CDR2 is YYNGEE. The CDR3 coding sequence is TGTGCCAGCTCGGGAAACACCATATATTTT. This encodes CASSGNTIYF.

The chain uses TRBV29-1 and TRBJ1-3; no firm D call. The CDR3 sequence is 16 residues long. V was clipped by 5 bases and J by 4 bases, with 21 bases between them. Germline CDR1 reads SQVTM; CDR2 reads ANQGSEA. The CDR3 coding sequence is TGCAGCGTTCTTATTCTCACAGCACAACCCGGAAACACCATATATTTT. Its translation: CSVLILTAQPGNTIYF.

The rearrangement links TRBV7-9 to TRBJ2-1; D is perhaps TRBD1 (5 bases). Between the trimmed V and J ends, which lost 6 bases and 7 bases, there was a span of 10 bases. The CDR3 length is 12 residues. Per germline, CDR1 SEHNR and CDR2 FQNEAQ (reference sequence). CDR3 in amino acids: CASSLRQNEQFF. The CDR3 DNA reads TGTGCCAGCAGTCTCCGACAGAATGAGCAGTTCTTC.

The chain has TRBV4-1 and TRBJ2-7, with D possibly being TRBD2 (5 bases). The CDR3 totals 15 residues. Trimming left V 3 bases short and J 0 bases short, with 12 bases between. The germline CDR1 and CDR2 sequences are MGHRA and YSYEKL. CDR3 DNA: TGCGCCAGCAGCCAGGAGAGGGTTTCCTCCTACGAGCAGTACTTC. It is translated as CASSQERVSSYEQYF.

CDR3 in amino acids: CASYIDRTEAFF. The CDR3 coding sequence is TGTGCCAGCTATATAGATAGAACTGAAGCTTTCTTT. The V call is TRBV7-8, the J call TRBJ1-1; D call uncertain. V lost 8 bases, J lost 5 bases, and 12 bases lay in between. The CDR3 extends over 12 amino acids. The V gene's germline CDR1 is SGHVS and CDR2 FQNEAQ.

CDR3 bases: TGTGCCAGCAACCCGGGACTAGCCACAGATACGCAGTATTTT. Its protein product is CASNPGLATDTQYF. The rearrangement links TRBV7-9 to TRBJ2-3, with 9 bases that match TRBD2. This CDR3 spans 14 amino acids. Germline trimming cut 7 bases from V and 2 bases from J; bases unmatched to any gene: 4. The germline V gene encodes CDR1 SEHNR and CDR2 FQNEAQ (reference sequence).

J is TRBJ1-1 and V is TRBV7-2; D is possibly TRBD1 (5 bases). This CDR3 has 13 amino acids. CDR1 SGHTA and CDR2 FQGNSA come from the germline V gene. The V gene lost 3 bases and the J gene lost 6 bases, with 11 bases spanning the gap. CDR3 sequence: CASSFGGGAEAFF. In DNA, the CDR3 is TGTGCCAGCAGCTTTGGGGGAGGGGCTGAAGCTTTCTTT.

This clone was found a few times. J is TRBJ2-7 and V is TRBV5-6, with 11 bases identical to TRBD1. The germline CDR1 and CDR2 sequences are SGHDT and YYEEEE. This CDR3 is 15 amino acids long. Germline trimming cut 3 bases from V and 2 bases from J; bases unmatched to any gene: 4. CDR3 nucleotide sequence: TGTGCCAGCAGCTCCGCGGACAGGGGGCCCTACGAGCAGTACTTC. Amino acids: CASSSADRGPYEQYF.

CDR3 nucleotides: TGTGCCAGCAGCAAGATTACTAGCGGGGAACCGTCGAACACCGGGGAGCTGTTTTTT. It codes for CASSKITSGEPSNTGELFF. V usage is TRBV21-1 and J usage is TRBJ2-2; TRBD2 is taken as the D call from the table, unchecked against the DNA. TRBV21-1 is marked as a pseudogene. This CDR3 is built from 19 residues.

The CDR3 loop is CASSESPTGFDGYTF. CDR3 sequence (DNA): TGTGCCAGCAGCGAATCCCCTACAGGGTTCGATGGCTACACCTTC. The rearrangement joins TRBV9 to TRBJ1-2, with D possibly being TRBD1 (6 bases). Germline values: CDR1 SGDLS, CDR2 YYNGEE. The CDR3 runs to 15 residues. V was shortened by 3 bases and J by 6 bases, with 18 bases between the two germline ends.

The chain uses TRBV10-3 and TRBJ2-7; 7 nucleotides match TRBD1. The J segment lost 4 bases and the V segment lost 6 bases, leaving 6 bases of the junction unmatched. CDR1 and CDR2 from the germline V gene are ENHRY and SYGVKD. This CDR3 comprises 13 residues. The CDR3 is CAIRDGTAYEQYF. The DNA of the CDR3 is TGTGCCATCAGGGACGGGACAGCTTACGAGCAGTACTTC.

This chain links TRBV10-2 with TRBJ1-5, with a possible D match to TRBD1 (5 bases). The CDR3 spans 14 residues. V lost 7 bases, J lost 0 bases, and 10 bases lay in between. Germline CDR1 WSHSY, CDR2 SAAADI. This CDR3 is CASMVGVSNQPQHF. For the CDR3, the DNA is TGCGCCAGCATGGTAGGGGTTAGCAATCAGCCCCAGCATTTT.

The CDR3 DNA follows: TGTGCCAGTAGTATCGTGATCAGGGCTGGGGCCAACGTCCTGACTTTC. As protein: CASSIVIRAGANVLTF. The genes are TRBV19 and TRBJ2-6, with a weak D call TRBD1 (5 bases). The CDR3 is made up of 16 amino acids. V was cut by 3 bases and J by 2 bases, with 11 bases left in between. Germline CDR1 and CDR2: LNHDA and SQIVND (reference sequence).

The V call is TRBV7-6, the J call TRBJ2-7; D possibly corresponds to TRBD2 (5 bases). This CDR3 is built from 15 residues. Trimming stripped 5 bases from V and 4 bases from J, with 18 bases between. The germline gives CDR1 SGHVS, CDR2 FNYEAQ. The CDR3 is CASSPPGSLEYEQYF. The CDR3 DNA reads as TGTGCCAGCAGCCCCCCGGGGAGCCTCGAGTACGAGCAGTACTTC. Variable domain in full (rest from reference TRBV7-6 and TRBJ2-7): GAGVSQSPRYKVTKRGQDVALRCDPISGHVSLYWYRQALGQGPEFLTYFNYEAQQDKSGLPNDRFSAERPEGSISTLTIQRTEQRDSAMYRCASSPPGSLEYEQYFGPGTRLTVT.

In nucleotides, the CDR3 is TGTGCCAGCAGTACCGCCAGCGAGCAGTACTTC. It encodes CASSTASEQYF. The V and J genes are TRBV6-6 and TRBJ2-7; D remains ambiguous. The CDR3 runs 11 residues. The germline V gene encodes CDR1 MNHNY and CDR2 SVGAGI (reference sequence). V lost 5 bases, J lost 6 bases, and 8 bases lay in between.

This sequence joins TRBV7-3 and TRBJ2-3, with TRBD1 matching over 7 bases. V gave up 5 bases and J gave up 2 bases; unmatched junction bases: 4. Germline V gives CDR1 SGHTA, CDR2 FQGTGA. The CDR3 consists of 14 residues. CDR3 protein: CASSRDSLTDTQYF. CDR3 DNA: TGTGCCAGCAGCCGGGACAGCCTCACAGATACGCAGTATTTT.

This chain links TRBV4-3 with TRBJ2-7, with D maybe TRBD2 (6 bases). Germline V CDR1 and CDR2: LGHNA, YSLEER. Between the trimmed V and J ends, which lost 3 bases and 3 bases, there was a span of 18 bases. CDR3 length equals 16 residues. The CDR3 sequence: CASSHFIGGKSYEQYF. The CDR3 DNA reads as TGCGCCAGCAGCCATTTCATCGGGGGAAAAAGCTACGAGCAGTACTTC.

This clone occurred a few times. The V gene is TRBV25-1, the J gene TRBJ2-5; 13 bases are shared with TRBD2. V was pared by 4 bases and J by 2 bases, with 4 bases of the junction left unmatched. CDR1 and CDR2 (germline): MGHDK, SYGVNS. This CDR3 is 16 amino acids long. This CDR3 reads CASSAETSGGQETQYF. As DNA, the CDR3 is TGTGCCAGCAGTGCCGAGACTAGCGGGGGGCAAGAGACCCAGTACTTC.

The count of this clone is one. The gene calls are TRBV9 and TRBJ1-1; perhaps TRBD1 as D (5 bases). The CDR3 has 15 residues. Germline assignment: CDR1 SGDLS and CDR2 YYNGEE. V lost 3 bases, J lost 6 bases, and 18 bases lay in between. CDR3 sequence (DNA): TGTGCCAGCAGCGGGGGGGGACCTAGCTACGCTGAAGCTTTCTTT. This codes for CASSGGGPSYAEAFF.

The rearrangement uses TRBV7-9 and TRBJ1-2; possible D gene TRBD1, 6 bases. Germline CDR1 SEHNR, CDR2 FQNEAQ (reference sequence). V was clipped by 1 base and J by 1 base, with 10 bases between them. CDR3 size: 15 residues. CDR3: CASSLDQGYNYGYTF. The CDR3 bases are TGTGCCAGCAGCTTAGATCAGGGGTATAACTATGGCTACACCTTC.

This sequence joins TRBV4-1 and TRBJ2-2, with a possible D match to TRBD2 (6 bases). CDR1 and CDR2 from the germline V gene are MGHRA and YSYEKL. The CDR3 sequence is 16 residues long. The V and J ends lost 5 bases and 6 bases respectively, with 19 bases between them. CDR3 amino acids: CASSSGTGGVPGELFF. In nucleotides, the CDR3 is TGCGCCAGCAGCTCTGGGACGGGCGGGGTCCCCGGGGAGCTGTTTTTT.

The V gene is TRBV2, the J gene TRBJ2-7, with 7 bases fitting TRBD2. Per germline, CDR1 SNHLY and CDR2 FYNNEI. The CDR3 contains 15 residues. V shed 4 bases and J 1 base; nucleotides not matched to a gene: 7. The CDR3 DNA reads as TGTGCCAGCAGTGCAGGGTCTAGCGGTTCCTACGAGCAGTACTTC. Protein sequence: CASSAGSSGSYEQYF.

V and J are TRBV25-1 and TRBJ1-5; the D gene is possibly TRBD1 (5 bases). The germline CDR1 and CDR2 sequences are MGHDK and SYGVNS. This CDR3 contains 16 residues. V dropped 2 bases and J dropped 0 bases, with 11 bases sitting between them. The CDR3 protein is CASSEELGVSNQPQHF. The CDR3 coding sequence is TGTGCCAGCAGTGAAGAATTAGGGGTTAGCAATCAGCCCCAGCATTTT. Based on the CDR3 plus reference TRBV25-1 and TRBJ1-5, the full variable domain is EADIYQTPRYLVIGTGKKITLECSQTMGHDKMYWYQQDPGMELHLIHYSYGVNSTEKGDLSSESTVSRIRTEHFPLTLESARPSHTSQYLCASSEELGVSNQPQHFGDGTRLSIL.

V usage is TRBV9 and J usage is TRBJ2-7; 8 bases match TRBD2. The junction had 11 bases not matched to a gene; V was cut back by 4 bases and J by 5 bases. This CDR3 is built from 15 residues. CDR1 and CDR2 (germline): SGDLS, YYNGEE. In nucleotides, the CDR3 is TGTGCCAGCAGCCGCGAAACGGGACTAGTACACGAGCAGTACTTC. Residues: CASSRETGLVHEQYF.

V usage is TRBV5-5 and J usage is TRBJ1-2; a weak D match, TRBD1 (6 bases). The germline CDR1 and CDR2 sequences are SGHKS and YYEKEE (reference sequence). Trimming took 6 bases from V and 6 from J, leaving 15 bases between them. This CDR3 contains 13 residues. CDR3 DNA sequence: TGTGCCAGCACCCAGGGGCAGGGTGATGGCTACACCTTC. Translated, it gives CASTQGQGDGYTF.

Worth noting for this clone: The same CDR3 also results from other DNA sequences found in this sample. This chain links TRBV9 with TRBJ1-5; no definite D call. Germline CDR1 is SGDLS and CDR2 is YYNGEE. The CDR3 has 14 residues. With 0 bases removed from V and 0 bases from J, the gap between germline ends came to 4 bases. CDR3 DNA sequence: TGTGCCAGCAGCGTAGCGGGTAGCAATCAGCCCCAGCATTTT. It codes for CASSVAGSNQPQHF.

V usage is TRBV7-3 and J usage is TRBJ2-2; 7 bases match TRBD2. The CDR3 extends over 16 amino acids. J was trimmed by 1 base and V by 1 base; bases with no gene match: 3. Per germline, CDR1 SGHTA and CDR2 FQGTGA. As DNA, the CDR3 is TGTGCCAGCAGCTTAAGCGGGGGTGAGAACACCGGGGAGCTGTTTTTT. This encodes CASSLSGGENTGELFF.

The genes are TRBV14 and TRBJ2-5, with 10 bases that match TRBD1. Germline V gene lookup returns CDR1 SGHDN and CDR2 FVKESK. V lost 4 bases to trimming and J lost 5 bases; unmatched junction nucleotides: 7. The CDR3 sequence is 15 residues long. The CDR3 sequence: CASSLPGTGDETQYF. CDR3 coding DNA: TGTGCCAGCAGCCTTCCCGGGACAGGGGATGAGACCCAGTACTTC. The complete variable domain, with remaining parts taken from reference TRBV14 and TRBJ2-5, reads EAGVTQFPSHSVIEKGQTVTLRCDPISGHDNLYWYRRVMGKEIKFLLHFVKESKQDESGMPNNRFLAERTGGTYSTLKVQPAELEDSGVYFCASSLPGTGDETQYFGPGTRLLVL.

This chain joins TRBV29-1 and TRBJ2-7; 8 bases fit TRBD2. The CDR3 is 14 residues long. Germline V gene data show CDR1 as SQVTM and CDR2 as ANQGSEA. Losses at the gene ends were 3 bases for V and 3 bases for J; bases not matched to a gene: 7. DNA of the CDR3: TGCAGCGTTGATCGCACTAGCGGAGGCTACGAGCAGTACTTC. Amino acid sequence: CSVDRTSGGYEQYF.

The chain employs TRBV10-3 and TRBJ1-5; D gene uncertain. The length of the CDR3 is 17 residues. CDR1 is ENHRY and CDR2 is SYGVKD in the germline V gene. The V end was cut by 0 bases, the J end by 0 bases, with 12 bases between. As DNA, the CDR3 is TGTGCCATCAGTGAGTCGCAGACTTCCCATAGCAATCAGCCCCAGCATTTT. Amino acid sequence: CAISESQTSHSNQPQHF.

The gene calls are TRBV5-5 and TRBJ1-2, with 10 bases lining up with TRBD1. V was pared by 4 bases and J by 5 bases, with 2 bases of the junction left unmatched. Germline CDR1 reads SGHKS; CDR2 reads YYEKEE (reference sequence). CDR3 length: 13 amino acids. This CDR3 reads CASSLDRGYGYTF. Written as DNA, the CDR3 is TGTGCCAGCAGCCTGGACAGGGGGTATGGCTACACCTTC.